These 8 T cell receptor beta chains came from one sample sequenced in a study of T cells in Graves' hyperthyroidism and ophthalmopathy. TCR beta CDR3 regions were amplified from RNA. An initial round of RT-PCR targeting the TCR CDR3 relied on the HTBI primer set. TCRdb redid the calling of the multiplex PCR reads with MiXCR, one entry per CDR3 protein. The table has hundreds of thousands of distinct CDR3 sequences, approximately 19% seen once. Sequenced input: blood. The receptors come from a woman younger than 35 with Graves' hyperthyroidism.

The chain couples TRBV27 to TRBJ2-7; D gene ambiguous. CDR1 MNHEY and CDR2 SMNVEV come from the germline V gene (reference sequence). CDR3 size: 13 residues. With 6 bases removed from V and 4 bases from J, the gap between germline ends came to 13 bases. The CDR3 protein is CASSQGSGYEQYF. Written as DNA, the CDR3 is TGTGCCAGCAGCCAAGGTTCTGGGTACGAGCAGTACTTC.

This clonotype was seen many times. V gene TRBV20-1 combines with J gene TRBJ1-1; tentatively, D is TRBD1 (5 bases). Germline V gene lookup returns CDR1 DFQATT and CDR2 SNEGSKA (reference sequence). This CDR3 is 12 amino acids long. The V end lost 8 bases, the J end lost 1 base, and 11 bases lay between the germline ends. CDR3 bases: TGCAGTTCCGGGGGGGAGAACACTGAAGCTTTCTTT. This codes for CSSGGENTEAFF.

CDR3 amino acids: CSVRTNTEAFF. In DNA form, the CDR3 reads TGCAGTGTCCGGACGAACACTGAAGCTTTCTTT. The chain employs TRBV20-1 and TRBJ1-1; D not resolved. CDR1 DFQATT and CDR2 SNEGSKA come from the germline V gene (reference sequence). V was cut by 7 bases and J by 1 base, with 7 bases left in between. The CDR3 contains 11 residues.

The chain employs TRBV4-2 and TRBJ2-2; D is perhaps TRBD2 (5 bases). The germline V gene has CDR1 LGHNA and CDR2 YNFKEQ. Trimming cost V 3 bases and J 7 bases, with 15 bases left between them. The CDR3 totals 15 residues. The CDR3 DNA sequence: TGTGCCAGCAGCCAGGCTGACTATCCTCACGGGGAGCTGTTTTTT. This codes for CASSQADYPHGELFF.

This clonotype was counted many times. The rearrangement uses TRBV3-1 and TRBJ2-5, with D perhaps being TRBD1 or TRBD2 (6 bases each). The V end lost 0 bases, the J end lost 4 bases, and 9 bases lay between the germline ends. Germline V lookup: CDR1 LGHDT, CDR2 YNNKEL (reference sequence). This CDR3 has 14 residues. The CDR3 nucleotides are TGTGCCAGCAGCCAAGACGGGGGCGGAGAGACCCAGTACTTC. It is translated as CASSQDGGGETQYF.

This clonotype was observed a handful of times. V is TRBV18 and J is TRBJ1-5; TRBD1 aligns across 8 bases. Per germline, CDR1 KGHSH and CDR2 LQKENI. The CDR3 is 14 residues long. The V gene end was trimmed by 6 bases and the J gene end by 6 bases; junction bases not matched to a gene: 7. The CDR3 is CASSEDRVSQPQHF. The CDR3 DNA is TGTGCCAGCTCGGAGGACAGGGTTAGTCAGCCCCAGCATTTT.

Many counts were recorded for this clonotype. The CDR3 DNA reads TGTGCCAGCATTTTCGGGGGGCAGACTGGGGCCCAGTACTTC. This encodes CASIFGGQTGAQYF. This sequence joins TRBV28 and TRBJ2-5, with a weak D call TRBD2 (7 bases). Deletions cut 7 bases from V and 9 bases from J, with 21 bases between. In germline, CDR1 is MDHEN, CDR2 SYDVKM. This CDR3 is 14 amino acids long.

This clonotype was observed many times. V and J are TRBV27 and TRBJ1-2; TRBD1 might be the D (5 bases). The length of the CDR3 is 15 residues. Trimming pared 4 bases from V and 5 bases from J, leaving 17 bases between. The germline CDR1 and CDR2 sequences are MNHEY and SMNVEV (reference sequence). The CDR3 DNA reads as TGTGCCAGCAGTTCGCTCGGGGCAGGGACTTATGGCTACACCTTC. Translation gives CASSSLGAGTYGYTF.